These 23 T cell receptor beta chains were sequenced from one sample in a study of cytomegalovirus exposure and HLA in healthy donors. Amplification used 60 Vbeta primers and 13 Jbeta primers. Measured with immunoSEQ multiplex PCR; TCRdb has only the in-frame clones, and not every one. The table lists approximately 220,000 clones, 70% to 85% of them singletons. Sequenced sample: PBMCs. All receptors come from a girl aged 2 to 10 in good health and CMV-seronegative.

The chain recombines TRBV7-2 with TRBJ2-7; 10 nucleotides align to TRBD1. The germline V gene has CDR1 SGHTA and CDR2 FQGNSA. The CDR3 has 16 amino acids. The ends lost 5 bases at V and 4 bases at J; junction bases unmatched: 11. CDR3 sequence (DNA): TGTGCCAGCAGCCCTCGACAGGGGGCGTATTTTTACGAGCAGTACTTC. This gives the protein CASSPRQGAYFYEQYF.

V gene TRBV30 combines with J gene TRBJ1-3; 8 bases are a match to TRBD1. The CDR3 length is 16 residues. Germline CDR1 and CDR2: GTSNPN and SVGIG (reference sequence). V trimming: 2 bases; J trimming: 4 bases; junction bases outside the gene matches: 10. CDR3 protein: CAWSPLTGGTGNTIYF. CDR3 DNA sequence: TGTGCCTGGAGTCCACTTACAGGGGGGACGGGAAACACCATATATTTT.

The chain joins TRBV30 to TRBJ1-2; D remains unclear. The CDR3 runs to 15 residues. V lost 0 bases to trimming and J lost 7 bases, with 18 bases between them. CDR1 is GTSNPN, CDR2 SVGIG, per germline (reference sequence). This CDR3 is CAWSVLYSSRGGYTF. The CDR3 DNA is TGTGCCTGGAGTGTTCTTTATTCTTCTCGGGGTGGCTACACCTTC.

J is TRBJ2-5 and V is TRBV4-1; 8 bases are a match to TRBD2. This CDR3 contains 15 residues. CDR1 and CDR2 (germline): MGHRA, YSYEKL. The J segment lost 2 bases and the V segment lost 2 bases, leaving 4 bases of the junction unmatched. This CDR3 is CASSQPGTRQETQYF. DNA for the CDR3: TGCGCCAGCAGCCAACCCGGGACTAGACAAGAGACCCAGTACTTC.

The chain joins TRBV5-1 to TRBJ2-7; D unclear. The CDR3 is 11 residues long. Trimming stripped 4 bases from V and 2 bases from J, with 4 bases between. Germline CDR1 and CDR2: SGHRS and YFSETQ. The CDR3 sequence is CASSDTYEQYF. In nucleotides, the CDR3 is TGCGCCAGCAGCGACACCTACGAGCAGTACTTC. Variable domain in full (rest from reference TRBV5-1 and TRBJ2-7): KAGVTQTPRYLIKTRGQQVTLSCSPISGHRSVSWYQQTPGQGLQFLFEYFSETQRNKGNFPGRFSGRQFSNSRSEMNVSTLELGDSALYLCASSDTYEQYFGPGTRLTVT.

The chain couples TRBV18 to TRBJ2-3; 7 nucleotides align to TRBD1. Germline trimming cut 6 bases from V and 4 bases from J; bases unmatched to any gene: 1. In germline, CDR1 is KGHSH, CDR2 LQKENI. This CDR3 has 12 amino acids. In nucleotides, the CDR3 is TGTGCCAGCTCTACAGGGGCAGATACGCAGTATTTT. This encodes CASSTGADTQYF.

CDR3 sequence (DNA): TGTGCCAGCAGCGTAGTGGGGGGTGACTACGACACAGATACGCAGTATTTT. As protein: CASSVVGGDYDTDTQYF. The chain uses TRBV9 and TRBJ2-3, with D possibly being TRBD2 (6 bases). Per germline, CDR1 SGDLS and CDR2 YYNGEE. The CDR3 has 17 residues. The V and J ends lost 0 bases and 2 bases respectively, with 16 bases between them.

The V and J genes are TRBV6-5 and TRBJ1-6; possible D gene TRBD1, 5 bases. Trimming pared 8 bases from V and 7 bases from J, leaving 12 bases between. Germline assignment: CDR1 MNHEY and CDR2 SVGAGI. This CDR3 has 13 residues. CDR3 sequence (DNA): TGTGCCAGCTCTCGCGGGGGAAATTCACCCCTCCACTTT. It specifies CASSRGGNSPLHF.

The genes are TRBV14 and TRBJ2-5; D uncertain. Looked up from germline, CDR1 is SGHDN and CDR2 is FVKESK. The CDR3 is 12 residues long. Deletions cut 1 base from V and 4 bases from J, with 4 bases between. CDR3 in amino acids: CASSQVRETQYF. The CDR3 nucleotides read TGTGCCAGCAGCCAAGTTCGAGAGACCCAGTACTTC.

This chain uses TRBV7-9 with TRBJ1-1; TRBD1 might be the D (5 bases). V was clipped by 3 bases and J by 1 base, with 9 bases between them. Per the germline V gene, CDR1 is SEHNR and CDR2 is FQNEAQ (reference sequence). The CDR3 length is 14 residues. In nucleotides, the CDR3 is TGTGCCAGCAGCTTTGGGGCAGGGAACACTGAAGCTTTCTTT. Its protein product is CASSFGAGNTEAFF.

This clone was seen a few times. The rearrangement uses TRBV7-6 and TRBJ2-1; 10 nucleotides match TRBD2. The J segment lost 7 bases and the V segment lost 3 bases, leaving 9 bases of the junction unmatched. Per the germline V gene, CDR1 is SGHVS and CDR2 is FNYEAQ. The CDR3 length is 16 residues. The CDR3 region is CASSFFGASGGNEQFF. CDR3 in DNA: TGTGCCAGCAGCTTCTTTGGGGCTAGCGGGGGTAATGAGCAGTTCTTC.

The V gene is TRBV9, the J gene TRBJ2-7, with 9 bases matching TRBD1. Germline loops: CDR1 SGDLS, CDR2 YYNGEE. V was clipped by 3 bases and J by 6 bases; unmatched bases: 7. The CDR3 totals 14 residues. The CDR3 DNA reads TGTGCCAGCAGCGGGACAGGGGAGTTGGGCGAGCAGTACTTC. It is translated as CASSGTGELGEQYF.

This clone has only one observation. The chain links TRBV5-4 to TRBJ2-1; D call uncertain. Trimming stripped 0 bases from V and 6 bases from J, with 10 bases between. The CDR3 is 14 residues long. The germline CDR1 and CDR2 sequences are SGHNT and YYREEE (reference sequence). The CDR3 reads CASSLVERPNEQFF. The CDR3 bases are TGTGCCAGCAGCTTGGTCGAGCGACCCAATGAGCAGTTCTTC. Together with reference TRBV5-4 and TRBJ2-1, the CDR3 gives the full variable domain: ETGVTQSPTHLIKTRGQQVTLRCSSQSGHNTVSWYQQALGQGPQFIFQYYREEENGRGNFPPRFSGLQFPNYSSELNVNALELDDSALYLCASSLVERPNEQFFGPGTRLTVL.

The chain has TRBV5-6 and TRBJ2-7, with 11 bases fitting TRBD1. The CDR3 covers 14 residues. J lost 3 bases, V lost 5 bases, and 4 bases had no gene match. Germline CDR1 is SGHDT and CDR2 is YYEEEE. This CDR3 is CASRPGTGGYEQYF. CDR3 nucleotide sequence: TGTGCCAGCAGGCCAGGGACAGGGGGCTACGAGCAGTACTTC.

The chain has TRBV11-2 and TRBJ2-7; weak D call: TRBD2 (5 bases). Looked up from germline, CDR1 is SGHAT and CDR2 is FQNNGV. The V end lost 4 bases, the J end lost 3 bases, and 13 bases lay between the germline ends. This CDR3 has 14 residues. The CDR3 sequence is CASSWRNLNYEQYF. DNA for the CDR3: TGTGCCAGCAGCTGGAGGAACCTTAACTACGAGCAGTACTTC.

The genes are TRBV4-2 and TRBJ1-6, with D possibly TRBD1 on 6 matching bases. This CDR3 is built from 15 residues. V lost 1 base, J lost 6 bases, and 10 bases lay in between. Germline CDR1 is LGHNA and CDR2 is YNFKEQ. In DNA, the CDR3 is TGTGCCAGCAGCCAAGTGGAAGGGGGTAATTCACCCCTCCACTTT. This gives the protein CASSQVEGGNSPLHF.

The chain uses TRBV2 and TRBJ2-1; 12 bases map to TRBD2. Trimming took 11 bases from V and 8 from J; bases not matched to a gene: 10. The CDR3 sequence is 14 residues long. CDR1 is SNHLY, CDR2 FYNNEI, per germline. CDR3 residues: CAVRTSGKWDEQFF. The CDR3 DNA follows: TGTGCCGTTCGGACTAGCGGGAAGTGGGATGAGCAGTTCTTC.

This chain connects TRBV29-1 to TRBJ2-7; 8 nucleotides match TRBD1. CDR3 size: 14 residues. V dropped 1 base and J dropped 2; count of bases not matched to a gene: 4. Germline V gives CDR1 SQVTM, CDR2 ANQGSEA. The chain's CDR3 is CSVEATGATYEQYF. CDR3 DNA: TGCAGCGTTGAAGCGACAGGGGCGACCTACGAGCAGTACTTC.

The V call is TRBV7-8, the J call TRBJ1-2; D possibly corresponds to TRBD1 (5 bases). The germline V gene has CDR1 SGHVS and CDR2 FQNEAQ. Trimming took 6 bases from V and 1 from J, leaving 18 bases between them. There are 16 residues in the CDR3. CDR3: CASRRLGLGGNYGYTF. The CDR3 DNA sequence: TGTGCCAGCAGGCGCCTAGGACTGGGGGGTAACTATGGCTACACCTTC.

Of note for this clone: The junction and the germline gene differ at one end; a read error may be behind it. V usage is TRBV5-6 and J usage is TRBJ1-2, with TRBD1 as a possible D gene (6 bases). Germline CDR1 and CDR2: SGHDT and YYEEEE. There are 12 residues in the CDR3. CDR3 sequence (DNA): TGTGCCAGCAGCATACAGGGCGATCCCGATTTCTTC. This gives the protein CASSIQGDPDFF.

V gene TRBV9 combines with J gene TRBJ2-3; unclear D gene. Trimming took 3 bases from V and 2 from J, leaving 7 bases between them. This CDR3 has 13 residues. In germline, CDR1 is SGDLS, CDR2 YYNGEE. The CDR3: CASSAQVTDTQYF. DNA of the CDR3: TGTGCCAGCAGCGCCCAGGTCACAGATACGCAGTATTTT.

J is TRBJ1-2 and V is TRBV2, with D unresolved. Germline CDR1 reads SNHLY; CDR2 reads FYNNEI. V was trimmed by 6 bases and J by 5 bases, leaving 19 bases between them. The CDR3 runs 15 residues. The CDR3 DNA follows: TGTGCCAGCAGCGACCGACGGGGATCCGGATATGGCTACACCTTC. It specifies CASSDRRGSGYGYTF. The full variable domain, in which reference TRBV2 and TRBJ1-2 provide the parts outside the CDR3, is EPEVTQTPSHQVTQMGQEVILRCVPISNHLYFYWYRQILGQKVEFLVSFYNNEISEKSEIFDDQFSVERPDGSNFTLKIRSTKLEDSAMYFCASSDRRGSGYGYTFGSGTRLTVV.

J is TRBJ1-5 and V is TRBV19; the D is unclear. The CDR3 extends over 14 amino acids. Germline V gene data show CDR1 as LNHDA and CDR2 as SQIVND (reference sequence). V lost 2 bases to trimming and J lost 7 bases, with 12 bases between them. The chain's CDR3 is CASSIIGESQPQHF. Here the CDR3 DNA reads TGTGCCAGTAGTATAATTGGGGAGAGCCAGCCCCAGCATTTT.